The rows below give T cell receptor beta chains drawn from one sample of a study of blood T cells in healthy people across ages. TCRdb redid the calling of the 5' RACE reads with MiXCR, one entry per CDR3 protein. The profile shows over 600,000 distinct CDR3 sequences, more than 50% of them singletons. The sequenced sample was blood. These TCRs come from a man in his forties in good health. CDR3s include the opening cysteine and the closing phenylalanine or tryptophan. D genes are given only for firm matches. Size tells how often a clone was seen (once, few, many) or the class of an expanded clone, and some rows leave it out.

CDR3 protein: CASSSLETGDYNEQFF; CDR3 DNA: TGTGCCAGCAGCTCGTTGGAGACAGGGGACTACAATGAGCAGTTCTTC; clone size: -; V gene: TRBV7-8; D gene: TRBD1; J gene: TRBJ2-1
CDR3 protein: CASSVLPTSTDTQYF; CDR3 DNA: TGTGCCAGCAGCGTACTGCCGACTAGCACAGATACGCAGTATTTT; clone size: -; V gene: TRBV9; D gene: -; J gene: TRBJ2-3
CDR3 protein: CASRATGAFYEQYF; CDR3 DNA: TGTGCCAGCAGAGCGACAGGGGCATTCTACGAGCAGTACTTC; clone size: few; V gene: TRBV12-3/TRBV12-4; D gene: TRBD1; J gene: TRBJ2-7
CDR3 protein: CASSPGRQDTEAFF; CDR3 DNA: TGTGCCAGCAGCCCCGGACGGCAGGACACTGAAGCTTTCTTT; clone size: many; V gene: TRBV7-9; D gene: -; J gene: TRBJ1-1
CDR3 protein: CATSRDDWSPGSYEQYF; CDR3 DNA: TGTGCCACCAGCAGAGACGACTGGTCTCCCGGGTCCTACGAGCAGTACTTC; clone size: few; V gene: TRBV15; D gene: -; J gene: TRBJ2-7
CDR3 protein: CSVADNYGYTF; CDR3 DNA: TGCAGCGTAGCCGATAACTATGGCTACACCTTC; clone size: -; V gene: TRBV29-1; D gene: -; J gene: TRBJ1-2
CDR3 protein: CASSFGGIATDTQYF; CDR3 DNA: TGTGCCAGCAGTTTCGGGGGTATAGCTACAGATACGCAGTATTTT; clone size: few; V gene: TRBV27; D gene: -; J gene: TRBJ2-3
CDR3 protein: CSVAPGTVDGELFF; CDR3 DNA: TGCAGCGTTGCCCCTGGGACAGTGGACGGGGAGCTGTTTTTT; clone size: -; V gene: TRBV29-1; D gene: TRBD1; J gene: TRBJ2-2
CDR3 protein: CASSLRSRYNEQYF; CDR3 DNA: TGTGCCAGCAGCTTGAGGTCAAGGTACAATGAGCAGTACTTC; clone size: -; V gene: TRBV5-6; D gene: -; J gene: TRBJ2-7
CDR3 protein: CASTDDYGYTF; CDR3 DNA: TGTGCCAGCACGGACGACTATGGCTACACCTTC; clone size: few; V gene: TRBV6-2/TRBV6-3; D gene: -; J gene: TRBJ1-2
CDR3 protein: CASSRPDLSSPSDTQYF; CDR3 DNA: TGTGCCAGCAGTCGACCGGACTTATCTAGCCCCAGCGATACGCAGTATTTT; clone size: -; V gene: TRBV27; D gene: -; J gene: TRBJ2-3
CDR3 protein: CASSLAGFQGTQETQYF; CDR3 DNA: TGCGCCAGCAGCTTGGCGGGGTTTCAAGGAACCCAAGAGACCCAGTACTTC; clone size: few; V gene: TRBV5-1; D gene: -; J gene: TRBJ2-5
CDR3 protein: CSPTSGTRLTDTQYF; CDR3 DNA: TGCAGCCCTACTTCCGGGACTAGACTCACAGATACGCAGTATTTT; clone size: -; V gene: TRBV29-1; D gene: TRBD2; J gene: TRBJ2-3
CDR3 protein: CASSRVAFF; CDR3 DNA: TGTGCCAGCAGCCGGGTTGCTTTCTTT; clone size: -; V gene: TRBV27; D gene: -; J gene: TRBJ1-1
CDR3 protein: CSKSSTLHNEQFF; CDR3 DNA: TGCAGCAAGAGCAGCACACTGCACAATGAGCAGTTCTTC; clone size: few; V gene: TRBV29-1; D gene: -; J gene: TRBJ2-1
CDR3 protein: CASSAAGEGRETQYF; CDR3 DNA: TGTGCCAGCAGCGCAGCGGGGGAGGGCAGGGAGACCCAGTACTTC; clone size: -; V gene: TRBV11-1; D gene: TRBD2; J gene: TRBJ2-5
CDR3 protein: CASSVAGTGGFGETQYF; CDR3 DNA: TGTGCCAGCAGCGTCGCCGGGACAGGGGGCTTTGGAGAGACCCAGTACTTC; clone size: -; V gene: TRBV7-9; D gene: TRBD1; J gene: TRBJ2-5
CDR3 protein: CASSQEGTGRKETQYF; CDR3 DNA: TGTGCCAGCAGCCAAGAGGGAACGGGCAGAAAAGAGACCCAGTACTTC; clone size: -; V gene: TRBV4-2; D gene: -; J gene: TRBJ2-5
CDR3 protein: CASSKRQGYQETQYF; CDR3 DNA: TGTGCCAGCAGCAAACGACAGGGGTACCAAGAGACCCAGTACTTC; clone size: -; V gene: TRBV7-2; D gene: TRBD1; J gene: TRBJ2-5
CDR3 protein: CASSTYRGLSTDTQYF; CDR3 DNA: TGTGCCAGCTCAACCTACAGGGGTCTCAGCACAGATACGCAGTATTTT; clone size: -; V gene: TRBV18; D gene: TRBD1; J gene: TRBJ2-3
CDR3 protein: CASSPTSGGTKNIQYF; CDR3 DNA: TGTGCCAGCAGCCCAACTAGCGGGGGGACCAAAAACATTCAGTACTTC; clone size: few; V gene: TRBV9; D gene: TRBD2; J gene: TRBJ2-4
CDR3 protein: CASSARDRETDTQYF; CDR3 DNA: TGTGCCAGCAGCGCCCGGGACAGGGAGACAGATACGCAGTATTTT; clone size: -; V gene: TRBV9; D gene: TRBD1; J gene: TRBJ2-3
CDR3 protein: CAISEPGTAGANVLTF; CDR3 DNA: TGTGCCATCAGTGAGCCAGGTACGGCTGGGGCCAACGTCCTGACTTTC; clone size: few; V gene: TRBV10-3; D gene: -; J gene: TRBJ2-6
CDR3 protein: CASSLDPSVEQYF; CDR3 DNA: TGCGCCAGCAGCTTGGACCCCTCTGTAGAGCAGTACTTC; clone size: -; V gene: TRBV5-1; D gene: -; J gene: TRBJ2-5
CDR3 protein: CASSQQFVTKRGPISYNEQFF; CDR3 DNA: TGTGCCAGCAGCCAACAGTTTGTCACCAAAAGGGGTCCCATCTCCTACAATGAGCAGTTCTTC; clone size: -; V gene: TRBV6-2/TRBV6-3; D gene: -; J gene: TRBJ2-1
CDR3 protein: CASSYLYRGTGANVLTF; CDR3 DNA: TGTGCCAGCAGTTATCTATACAGGGGGACTGGGGCCAACGTCCTGACTTTC; clone size: -; V gene: TRBV6-5; D gene: TRBD1; J gene: TRBJ2-6
CDR3 protein: CSVEQGSSVYNEQFF; CDR3 DNA: TGCAGCGTTGAGCAGGGGAGCTCCGTTTACAATGAGCAGTTCTTC; clone size: -; V gene: TRBV29-1; D gene: -; J gene: TRBJ2-1
CDR3 protein: CATSKGTSGDYEQYF; CDR3 DNA: TGTGCCACCAGCAAAGGGACTAGCGGGGACTACGAGCAGTACTTC; clone size: -; V gene: TRBV15; D gene: TRBD2; J gene: TRBJ2-7
CDR3 protein: CANSRGTAGETQYF; CDR3 DNA: TGTGCCAACAGCCGAGGGACGGCGGGAGAGACCCAGTACTTC; clone size: -; V gene: TRBV5-8; D gene: -; J gene: TRBJ2-5
CDR3 protein: CASSLVLREEGTF; CDR3 DNA: TGTGCCAGCAGCTTAGTTTTAAGAGAGGAAGGCACCTTC; clone size: -; V gene: TRBV7-2; D gene: -; J gene: TRBJ1-2
CDR3 protein: CAISAPVSSGRTDEQFF; CDR3 DNA: TGTGCCATCAGTGCACCTGTTTCTAGCGGGAGGACCGATGAGCAGTTCTTC; clone size: -; V gene: TRBV10-3; D gene: TRBD2; J gene: TRBJ2-1
CDR3 protein: CAISESISEASSYNEQFF; CDR3 DNA: TGTGCCATCAGTGAGTCTATATCGGAGGCGAGCTCCTACAATGAGCAGTTCTTC; clone size: -; V gene: TRBV10-3; D gene: -; J gene: TRBJ2-1
CDR3 protein: CASSHWGRVARETQYF; CDR3 DNA: TGTGCCAGCAGCCACTGGGGCAGGGTAGCCCGGGAGACCCAGTACTTC; clone size: -; V gene: TRBV7-9; D gene: -; J gene: TRBJ2-5
CDR3 protein: CASSLKTGGTDTQYF; CDR3 DNA: TGTGCCAGCAGTCTGAAGACAGGGGGGACAGATACGCAGTATTTT; clone size: -; V gene: TRBV6-4; D gene: TRBD1; J gene: TRBJ2-3
CDR3 protein: CASRSGLVDEQFF; CDR3 DNA: TGTGCCAGCAGGTCGGGACTAGTAGATGAGCAGTTCTTC; clone size: -; V gene: TRBV11-2; D gene: TRBD2; J gene: TRBJ2-1
CDR3 protein: CASGDLGGHHQEKLFF; CDR3 DNA: TGTGCTAGTGGTGACCTAGGCGGGCACCATCAAGAAAAACTGTTTTTT; clone size: few; V gene: TRBV12-5; D gene: -; J gene: TRBJ1-4
CDR3 protein: CASSLFSNRQGMGEQFF; CDR3 DNA: TGCGCCAGCAGCTTGTTTTCCAATCGACAGGGGATGGGTGAGCAGTTCTTC; clone size: -; V gene: TRBV5-1; D gene: TRBD1; J gene: TRBJ2-1
CDR3 protein: CASRPSRTEKLFF; CDR3 DNA: TGTGCCAGCAGACCCAGCCGGACCGAAAAACTGTTTTTT; clone size: -; V gene: TRBV2; D gene: -; J gene: TRBJ1-4
CDR3 protein: CASGQDLRGSSYNEQFF; CDR3 DNA: TGTGCCAGCGGCCAAGATCTCCGCGGGAGTAGCTACAATGAGCAGTTCTTC; clone size: -; V gene: TRBV4-2; D gene: TRBD2; J gene: TRBJ2-1
CDR3 protein: CASSYRDSGYEQYF; CDR3 DNA: TGTGCCAGCAGCTACCGGGACAGTGGGTACGAGCAGTACTTC; clone size: -; V gene: TRBV7-6; D gene: TRBD1; J gene: TRBJ2-7